The 30 T cell receptor beta chains given below trace back to one sample, sequenced in a study of blood T cell repertoires in COVID-19. Here immunoSEQ multiplex PCR was the method, and the copy in TCRdb shows in-frame clones only, minus some. This sample yields approximately 500,000 clones, of which roughly nine tenths are seen a single time; roughly 0.92% belongs to the top ten. The sample comprised peripheral blood. All receptors come from a man aged 18-30 years with COVID-19, enrolled during active disease.

The chain joins TRBV7-9 to TRBJ1-1, with a tentative D call TRBD1 (6 bases). Between the trimmed V and J ends, which lost 5 bases and 1 base, there was a span of 11 bases. Germline V gives CDR1 SEHNR, CDR2 FQNEAQ (reference sequence). There are 14 residues in the CDR3. This chain's CDR3 is CASSPGQRNTEAFF. CDR3 nucleotides: TGTGCCAGCAGCCCTGGACAGAGGAACACTGAAGCTTTCTTT.

This chain links TRBV6-5 with TRBJ1-1; D not certain. This CDR3 has 13 residues. Between the trimmed V and J ends, which lost 4 bases and 4 bases, there was a span of 10 bases. Germline CDR1 is MNHEY and CDR2 is SVGAGI. CDR3 sequence (DNA): TGTGCCAGCAGTTCTATCGGTTCCACTGAAGCTTTCTTT. This gives the protein CASSSIGSTEAFF.

This sequence joins TRBV28 and TRBJ2-1; 7 nucleotides align to TRBD2. The V and J ends lost 4 bases and 4 bases, in that order; junction bases with no gene match: 10. Germline assignment: CDR1 MDHEN and CDR2 SYDVKM. There are 16 residues in the CDR3. CDR3 coding DNA: TGTGCCAGCAGTTCCCCGAGAGCTAGCGGATACAATGAGCAGTTCTTC. Protein product: CASSSPRASGYNEQFF.

The chain joins TRBV7-9 to TRBJ1-2, with D maybe TRBD1 (5 bases). The CDR3 totals 14 residues. Deletions cut 3 bases from V and 3 bases from J, with 11 bases between. Germline CDR1 reads SEHNR; CDR2 reads FQNEAQ (reference sequence). CDR3 in amino acids: CASSFRRGDYGYTF. In nucleotides, the CDR3 is TGTGCCAGCAGCTTTCGAAGGGGCGACTATGGCTACACCTTC.

The V call is TRBV7-8, the J call TRBJ2-7; a possible D gene is TRBD2 (6 bases). From germline, CDR1 is SGHVS and CDR2 FQNEAQ. Trimming cost V 1 base and J 2 bases, with 9 bases left between them. This CDR3 region has 14 residues. Here the CDR3 reads CASSLVAVPYEQYF. In DNA, the CDR3 is TGTGCCAGCAGCTTAGTAGCGGTACCCTACGAGCAGTACTTC.

J is TRBJ2-1 and V is TRBV7-9, with 10 bases that match TRBD2. Germline assignment: CDR1 SEHNR and CDR2 FQNEAQ (reference sequence). CDR3 length equals 16 residues. Losses at the gene ends were 3 bases for V and 5 bases for J; bases not matched to a gene: 7. CDR3 coding DNA: TGTGCCAGCAGCTTCCGGGGGACTAGCGCTGACAATGAGCAGTTCTTC. The encoded protein is CASSFRGTSADNEQFF.

This chain joins TRBV12-3 or TRBV12-4 and TRBJ2-7, with TRBD2 identical over 13 bases. The length of the CDR3 is 13 residues. V was pared by 6 bases and J by 5 bases, with 1 base of the junction left unmatched. The CDR3 DNA is TGTGCCAGCAGGGGGACTAGCGGGAACGAGCAGTACTTC. Amino acids: CASRGTSGNEQYF.

The chain is built from TRBV6-4 and TRBJ2-3; tentatively, D is TRBD2 (6 bases). V lost 4 bases to trimming and J lost 1 base, with 9 bases between them. In germline, CDR1 is MRHNA, CDR2 SNTAGT. This CDR3 spans 14 amino acids. CDR3 coding DNA: TGTGCCAGCAGTGCGCGGGGAGGCACAGATACGCAGTATTTT. It is translated as CASSARGGTDTQYF.

The J gene is TRBJ2-1, the V gene TRBV7-2; 8 bases agree with TRBD1. Unmatched junction bases numbered 9, after V lost 5 bases and J lost 3 bases. CDR1 is SGHTA and CDR2 is FQGNSA in the germline V gene. This CDR3 is built from 16 residues. In DNA form, the CDR3 reads TGTGCCAGCAGCGGAAGCAGGGGGCGAGTCTACAATGAGCAGTTCTTC. Protein: CASSGSRGRVYNEQFF.

V usage is TRBV19 and J usage is TRBJ1-5, with 7 bases fitting TRBD1. J was trimmed by 3 bases and V by 8 bases; bases with no gene match: 7. The CDR3 has 14 residues. Germline V gives CDR1 LNHDA, CDR2 SQIVND (reference sequence). The CDR3 region is CASGGTADNQPQHF. The CDR3 DNA sequence: TGTGCCAGTGGCGGGACAGCTGACAATCAGCCCCAGCATTTT. Full variable domain (outside the CDR3, taken from reference TRBV19 and TRBJ1-5): DGGITQSPKYLFRKEGQNVTLSCEQNLNHDAMYWYRQDPGQGLRLIYYSQIVNDFQKGDIAEGYSVSREKKESFPLTVTSAQKNPTAFYLCASGGTADNQPQHFGDGTRLSIL.

The V gene is TRBV19, the J gene TRBJ1-1, with 7 bases that match TRBD1. The CDR3 is 15 amino acids. V gave up 6 bases and J gave up 1 base; unmatched junction bases: 8. CDR1 is LNHDA, CDR2 SQIVND, per germline (reference sequence). The CDR3 sequence is CASRGRRQGNTEAFF. DNA of the CDR3: TGTGCCAGTAGGGGCCGGCGACAGGGGAACACTGAAGCTTTCTTT.

The chain combines TRBV7-9 with TRBJ2-7; 8 positions match TRBD1. CDR1 SEHNR and CDR2 FQNEAQ come from the germline V gene (reference sequence). The V segment lost 5 bases and the J segment 6 bases; nucleotides outside the gene matches: 6. This CDR3 is 13 amino acids long. As DNA, the CDR3 is TGTGCCAGCAGCCCAACAGGGGGTGGCGAGCAGTACTTC. Translated: CASSPTGGGEQYF.

The count of this clone is one. The V call is TRBV7-9, the J call TRBJ1-2; D is ambiguous. Deletions cut 0 bases from V and 4 bases from J, with 9 bases between. Germline CDR1 reads SEHNR; CDR2 reads FQNEAQ (reference sequence). The CDR3 sequence is 14 residues long. The CDR3 loop reads CASSLAQDLYGYTF. The CDR3 DNA reads as TGTGCCAGCAGCTTAGCCCAGGATCTCTATGGCTACACCTTC.

The J gene is TRBJ1-2, the V gene TRBV9, with D possibly TRBD1 on 6 matching bases. The CDR3 runs to 17 residues. Trimming took 0 bases from V and 3 from J, leaving 18 bases between them. Germline V lookup: CDR1 SGDLS, CDR2 YYNGEE. CDR3 DNA: TGTGCCAGCAGCGTAGTGTCAGGGGTGGTAGGGTACTATGGCTACACCTTC. It translates to CASSVVSGVVGYYGYTF.

This clone was seen once. The chain recombines TRBV6-5 with TRBJ2-1; D is undetermined. Germline V gives CDR1 MNHEY, CDR2 SVGAGI. The V end lost 5 bases, the J end lost 2 bases, and 10 bases lay between the germline ends. The CDR3 runs 14 residues. The CDR3 DNA is TGTGCCAGCAGTCTCTCCCCGGCCTACAATGAGCAGTTCTTC. It specifies CASSLSPAYNEQFF.

The rearrangement joins TRBV19 to TRBJ2-1; D perhaps matches TRBD2 (7 bases). Trimming took 6 bases from V and 9 from J, leaving 21 bases between them. The germline gives CDR1 LNHDA, CDR2 SQIVND (reference sequence). The CDR3 loop spans 15 amino acids. The CDR3 reads CASSPMGGGHFEQFF. In DNA, the CDR3 is TGTGCCAGTAGCCCCATGGGGGGGGGCCACTTTGAGCAGTTCTTC.

This clone has a single count. The chain joins TRBV5-6 to TRBJ2-7, with TRBD2 matching 8 bases. Germline V gives CDR1 SGHDT, CDR2 YYEEEE. CDR3 length: 13 amino acids. The V gene end was trimmed by 0 bases and the J gene end by 5 bases; junction bases not matched to a gene: 1. The CDR3 nucleotides are TGTGCCAGCAGCTTGGTAGCGGGGAACGAGCAGTACTTC. This gives the protein CASSLVAGNEQYF.

The genes are TRBV5-1 and TRBJ2-2, with 12 bases that match TRBD1. The CDR3 consists of 18 residues. V lost 1 base to trimming and J lost 5 bases; unmatched junction nucleotides: 9. Germline V gene lookup returns CDR1 SGHRS and CDR2 YFSETQ. CDR3 nucleotides: TGCGCCAGCAGCTTGTTCTCGGGACAGGGGGCTCGGACCGGGGAGCTGTTTTTT. It codes for CASSLFSGQGARTGELFF. The variable domain in full, completed from reference TRBV5-1 and TRBJ2-2, reads KAGVTQTPRYLIKTRGQQVTLSCSPISGHRSVSWYQQTPGQGLQFLFEYFSETQRNKGNFPGRFSGRQFSNSRSEMNVSTLELGDSALYLCASSLFSGQGARTGELFFGEGSRLTVL.

The chain employs TRBV2 and TRBJ1-1; maybe TRBD1 (5 bases). From germline, CDR1 is SNHLY and CDR2 FYNNEI. The CDR3 runs to 16 residues. V was shortened by 6 bases and J by 5 bases, with 22 bases between the two germline ends. This CDR3 reads CASSSGGLSLLTEAFF. As DNA, the CDR3 is TGTGCCAGCAGCTCCGGGGGTTTGTCTTTATTGACTGAAGCTTTCTTT.

The chain employs TRBV6-5 and TRBJ2-7; tentative D call: TRBD2 (5 bases). The CDR3 sequence is 15 residues long. V was trimmed by 5 bases and J by 2 bases, leaving 16 bases between them. Germline V gene sequence: CDR1 MNHEY, CDR2 SVGAGI. CDR3 nucleotide sequence: TGTGCCAGCAGTCCTCGGTTGGGAGTTACCTACGAGCAGTACTTC. Residues: CASSPRLGVTYEQYF.

V gene TRBV7-2 combines with J gene TRBJ1-4, with D perhaps matching TRBD1 (5 bases). The CDR3 is 17 amino acids. CDR1 and CDR2 (germline): SGHTA, FQGNSA. Trimming took off 5 bases at V and 6 bases at J, with 22 bases between the two ends. The CDR3: CASSPWQGPLRDEKLFF. CDR3 coding DNA: TGTGCCAGCAGCCCGTGGCAGGGTCCCCTAAGGGATGAAAAACTGTTTTTT.

The rearrangement links TRBV7-3 to TRBJ2-5; no clear D. This CDR3 region has 13 residues. V was clipped by 5 bases and J by 4 bases, with 11 bases between them. CDR1 is SGHTA, CDR2 FQGTGA, per germline. CDR3 loop: CASSRSSLETQYF. The DNA for the CDR3 is TGTGCCAGCAGCCGGTCTTCTTTAGAGACCCAGTACTTC.

This clone appeared a single time. V is TRBV4-1 and J is TRBJ2-1; TRBD2 matches 13 bases. The germline V gene encodes CDR1 MGHRA and CDR2 YSYEKL. Trimming cost V 1 base and J 8 bases; bases outside gene matches: 8. The CDR3 is 17 amino acids. The CDR3 spells CASSQVGLAGAGDEQFF. In DNA form, the CDR3 reads TGCGCCAGCAGCCAAGTTGGACTAGCGGGAGCTGGGGATGAGCAGTTCTTC.

This chain joins TRBV27 and TRBJ2-1; 8 bases fit TRBD2. Germline V gene sequence: CDR1 MNHEY, CDR2 SMNVEV (reference sequence). This CDR3 comprises 17 residues. V gave up 7 bases and J gave up 0 bases; unmatched junction bases: 11. The CDR3: CASKTGRTSLSYNEQFF. CDR3 DNA sequence: TGTGCCAGCAAAACCGGCCGGACTAGCCTCTCCTACAATGAGCAGTTCTTC.

V is TRBV6-2 or TRBV6-3 and J is TRBJ2-1; D might be TRBD2 (5 bases). Trimming took 5 bases from V and 9 from J, leaving 5 bases between them. Germline lookup yields CDR1 MNHEY and CDR2 SVGEGT. The CDR3 runs to 10 residues. This CDR3 reads CASSSGEQFF. In nucleotides, the CDR3 is TGTGCCAGCAGTAGCGGTGAGCAGTTCTTC.

The chain links TRBV7-9 to TRBJ2-5, with 9 bases matching TRBD2. V dropped 0 bases and J dropped 5; count of bases not matched to a gene: 4. In germline, CDR1 is SEHNR, CDR2 FQNEAQ (reference sequence). The CDR3 is 15 amino acids. CDR3 in amino acids: CASSLASSGEETQYF. CDR3 in DNA: TGTGCCAGCAGCTTAGCGTCTAGCGGGGAGGAGACCCAGTACTTC.

V usage is TRBV2 and J usage is TRBJ1-4; D might be TRBD1 (5 bases). Germline CDR1 and CDR2: SNHLY and FYNNEI. Trimming left V 7 bases short and J 2 bases short, with 11 bases between. CDR3 length equals 14 residues. The CDR3 nucleotides read TGTGCCAGCATTTCCCAGGGTACTAATGAAAAACTGTTTTTT. The encoded protein is CASISQGTNEKLFF. The whole variable domain, remainder taken from reference TRBV2 and TRBJ1-4, is EPEVTQTPSHQVTQMGQEVILRCVPISNHLYFYWYRQILGQKVEFLVSFYNNEISEKSEIFDDQFSVERPDGSNFTLKIRSTKLEDSAMYFCASISQGTNEKLFFGSGTQLSVL.

CDR3 region: CASSDSRNTEAFF. The CDR3, as DNA: TGTGCCAGCTCGGACAGTCGGAACACTGAAGCTTTCTTT. V is TRBV18 and J is TRBJ1-1, with a weak D call TRBD1 (6 bases). Trimming shortened V by 6 bases and J by 1 base, and 9 bases separated the two germline ends. The V gene's germline CDR1 is KGHSH and CDR2 LQKENI. The CDR3 is 13 residues long.

As for this clone: An end of the junction does not agree with germline; a read error may underlie this. This chain links TRBV24-1 with TRBJ2-7; 7 nucleotides align to TRBD1. Germline V gene sequence: CDR1 KGHDR, CDR2 SFDVKD. CDR3 length equals 12 residues. The CDR3 DNA reads TGTGCCACCAGTGGTTCCGGGACAGATCGTTTCTTC. It encodes CATSGSGTDRFF.

The table lists this clone with a few counts. The CDR3 reads CASSLGDTGGNSPLHF. The CDR3 DNA follows: TGCGCCAGCAGCTTAGGGGACACCGGGGGGAATTCACCCCTCCACTTT. The chain couples TRBV5-1 to TRBJ1-6, with D possibly matching TRBD1 (6 bases). The CDR3 runs 16 residues. Germline CDR1 and CDR2: SGHRS and YFSETQ. V was cut by 2 bases and J by 7 bases, with 16 bases left in between.